These 3 T cell receptor beta chains originate from one sample sequenced in a study of shared clonotypes between healthy human individuals. The naive CD8 fraction comprised CD45RO-negative cells positively selected for CCR7 and excluded terminally differentiated effector memory CD45RA+ cells. The table came from immunoSEQ multiplex PCR; TCRdb's copy has only in-frame clones and leaves some out. The data contain more than 2 million clones, roughly 94% of them singletons. What was sequenced was naive CD8+ T cells sorted from blood. The receptors originated from a man aged 18 to 29 in good health.

The chain uses TRBV2 and TRBJ2-5, with no clear D. The CDR3 totals 15 residues. Germline CDR1 reads SNHLY; CDR2 reads FYNNEI. V gave up 3 bases and J gave up 5 bases, with 16 bases separating them. The CDR3 sequence: CASSEASSSLETQYF. The CDR3, as DNA: TGTGCCAGCAGTGAGGCATCTAGTAGCTTGGAGACCCAGTACTTC.

The chain employs TRBV9 and TRBJ2-7; TRBD2 agrees at 10 bases. This CDR3 is 14 amino acids long. With V trimmed by 3 bases and J by 2 bases, 2 bases remained unmatched. Germline V lookup: CDR1 SGDLS, CDR2 YYNGEE. The CDR3 loop is CASSDSGRAYEQYF. CDR3 DNA: TGTGCCAGCAGCGACAGCGGGAGGGCCTACGAGCAGTACTTC. Looking up the rest from reference TRBV9 and TRBJ2-7 gives the full variable domain: DSGVTQTPKHLITATGQRVTLRCSPRSGDLSVYWYQQSLDQGLQFLIQYYNGEERAKGNILERFSAQQFPDLHSELNLSSLELGDSALYFCASSDSGRAYEQYFGPGTRLTVT.

V and J are TRBV28 and TRBJ2-6; TRBD2 aligns across 7 bases. The V segment lost 5 bases and the J segment 0 bases; nucleotides outside the gene matches: 7. The CDR3 runs to 17 residues. Germline V gene data show CDR1 as MDHEN and CDR2 as SYDVKM. For the CDR3, the DNA is TGTGCCAGCAGTCCTCTCGCGGGGGTCTCTGGGGCCAACGTCCTGACTTTC. Translated, it gives CASSPLAGVSGANVLTF.